Below, 2 T cell receptor beta chains from the same sample are listed, as sequenced in a study of regulatory T cells in long-lasting Graves disease. Arm-PCR of CDR3 regions and iRepertoire HTBI primers were used to build TCR beta libraries. TCRdb reprocessed the multiplex PCR reads via MiXCR and lists one record per CDR3 protein. The table shows some 300,000 distinct CDR3 sequences, with more than 20% occurring only once. Indicated time point: persistent/refractory GD, antithyroid drugs over 5 years with positive TRAb. There was RNA extracted from PBMCs, and the TCR library was made from it. Sequences were derived from peripheral blood mononuclear cells (PBMCs), sampled when the disease was refractory, from a patient treated with antithyroid drugs. All receptors derive from a female donor with Graves disease.

This clonotype was counted many times. The CDR3 region has the DNA TGTGCCAGCAGCCCTTGGACAGGGAACACTGAAGCTTTCTTT. Translation: CASSPWTGNTEAFF. This sequence joins TRBV7-2 and TRBJ1-1, with 7 bases matching TRBD1. Germline CDR1 and CDR2: SGHTA and FQGNSA. J gave up 1 base and V 5 bases, and 4 bases lay outside the gene matches. The CDR3 has 14 residues.

Details on this clonotype: This sequence is one base from a far larger clone and is likely a read error. The rearrangement uses TRBV7-8 and TRBJ1-5; D is uncertain. The length of the CDR3 is 13 residues. Germline assignment: CDR1 SGHVS and CDR2 FQNEAQ. Trimming shortened V by 6 bases and J by 1 base, and 7 bases separated the two germline ends. The CDR3 sequence: CASSEQSNQPQHF. The CDR3, as DNA: TGTGCCAGCAGTGAACAGAGCAATCAGCCCCAGCATTTT.